A selection of T cell receptor beta chains follows, all from one sample in a study of OX40 agonist ivuxolimab in advanced cancers. Only in-frame clones appear in the TCRdb table, and some are missing; sequencing was by immunoSEQ multiplex PCR. Seen here are 35,000 to 45,000 clones, around four fifths observed once, and the top ten hold 2.5% to 3%. Here the sequenced sample was CD4+ or CD8+ T cells sorted from blood, taken in a trial of the OX40 agonist ivuxolimab. The receptor set was obtained from an adult with an advanced solid tumor such as melanoma, head and neck, liver or kidney cancer. Both conserved end residues are part of each CDR3. Fields, in order: J gene, V gene, D gene, clone size, CDR3 DNA, CDR3 protein. The D gene is left open where the match is weak. Clone size is stated in some rows and not others, as once, few, many or a class when expanded.

J gene: TRBJ1-1
V gene: TRBV15
D gene: .
clone size: .
CDR3 DNA: TGTGCCACCAGCAGAGTAGGCAGGGAAGCTTTCTTT
CDR3 protein: CATSRVGREAFF

J gene: TRBJ2-1
V gene: TRBV25-1
D gene: .
clone size: .
CDR3 DNA: TGTGCCAGCAGTGTAACAATGAGCAATGAGCAGTTCTTC
CDR3 protein: CASSVTMSNEQFF

J gene: TRBJ2-1
V gene: TRBV5-4
D gene: .
clone size: .
CDR3 DNA: TGTGCCAGCAGCTTGGGGGGGCGGGCGGAAAACAATGAGCAGTTCTTC
CDR3 protein: CASSLGGRAENNEQFF

J gene: TRBJ2-3
V gene: TRBV19
D gene: TRBD1
clone size: .
CDR3 DNA: TGTGCCAGTAGTCATCTACCGGGACAGGGCACAGATACGCAGTATTTT
CDR3 protein: CASSHLPGQGTDTQYF

J gene: TRBJ1-1
V gene: TRBV10-3
D gene: .
clone size: .
CDR3 DNA: TGTGCCATCAGTGCAATACTGAACACTGAAGCTTTCTTT
CDR3 protein: CAISAILNTEAFF

J gene: TRBJ1-2
V gene: TRBV19
D gene: .
clone size: .
CDR3 DNA: TGTGCCAGTAGTATAGTTGGTCAATGGGGCTACACCTTC
CDR3 protein: CASSIVGQWGYTF

J gene: TRBJ2-2
V gene: TRBV4-3
D gene: TRBD2
clone size: .
CDR3 DNA: TGCGCCAGCAGGACTAGCGGAAACACCGGGGAGCTGTTTTTT
CDR3 protein: CASRTSGNTGELFF

J gene: TRBJ1-5
V gene: TRBV2
D gene: TRBD1
clone size: .
CDR3 DNA: TGTGCCAGCAGGGACAGGGGCGGGCAGCCCCAGCATTTT
CDR3 protein: CASRDRGGQPQHF

J gene: TRBJ1-1
V gene: TRBV25-1
D gene: .
clone size: .
CDR3 DNA: TGTGCCAGCAGTGAGGCAGGGAAAGAGAACACTGAAGCTTTCTTT
CDR3 protein: CASSEAGKENTEAFF

J gene: TRBJ2-1
V gene: TRBV4-1
D gene: .
clone size: once
CDR3 DNA: TGCGCCAGCAGCCAAGTTAGTATCAATGAGCAGTTCTTC
CDR3 protein: CASSQVSINEQFF

J gene: TRBJ1-1
V gene: TRBV2
D gene: .
clone size: .
CDR3 DNA: TGTGCCAGCAGGGGAACGGCATTGGCGGAAGCTTTCTTT
CDR3 protein: CASRGTALAEAFF

J gene: TRBJ1-2
V gene: TRBV5-6
D gene: .
clone size: .
CDR3 DNA: TGTGCCAGCAGCTTGCAATCCGGGTGGGGCTACACCTTC
CDR3 protein: CASSLQSGWGYTF

J gene: TRBJ2-1
V gene: TRBV10-1
D gene: .
clone size: .
CDR3 DNA: TGCGCCCGACTACCGGGAAATTACAACAATGAGCAGTTCTTC
CDR3 protein: CARLPGNYNNEQFF

J gene: TRBJ2-6
V gene: TRBV27
D gene: .
clone size: .
CDR3 DNA: TGTGCCAGCAGCGGAAGGCCTTCTGGGGCCAACGTCCTGACTTTC
CDR3 protein: CASSGRPSGANVLTF

J gene: TRBJ2-1
V gene: TRBV10-1
D gene: TRBD2
clone size: .
CDR3 DNA: TGCGCCAGCAGTGAGTCCCCCGCGCTAGCGGGAATCAATGAGCAGTTCTTC
CDR3 protein: CASSESPALAGINEQFF

J gene: TRBJ1-2
V gene: TRBV27
D gene: .
clone size: .
CDR3 DNA: TGTGCCAGCTCCCCAGACACGCGTGGCTACACCTTC
CDR3 protein: CASSPDTRGYTF

J gene: TRBJ2-4
V gene: TRBV5-1
D gene: TRBD1
clone size: .
CDR3 DNA: TGCGCCAGCAAGTCAGGGGGCGGGAACATTCAGTACTTC
CDR3 protein: CASKSGGGNIQYF

J gene: TRBJ2-5
V gene: TRBV7-2
D gene: .
clone size: .
CDR3 DNA: TGTGCCAGCAGCTTAGATAGAGTGATACTAGCTCCCCGAGTGGCCCAGTACTTC
CDR3 protein: CASSLDRVILAPRVAQYF

J gene: TRBJ1-4
V gene: TRBV5-1
D gene: .
clone size: .
CDR3 DNA: TGCGCCAGCAGCTTAACCGCAGGTGAAAAACTGTTTTTT
CDR3 protein: CASSLTAGEKLFF

J gene: TRBJ1-3
V gene: TRBV5-1
D gene: TRBD1
clone size: .
CDR3 DNA: TGCGCCAGCAGCCCTACCCCTTGGACAGGAGAAAACACCATATATTTT
CDR3 protein: CASSPTPWTGENTIYF

J gene: TRBJ1-5
V gene: TRBV30
D gene: .
clone size: .
CDR3 DNA: TGTGCCTGGAGTGGTGGGCCTCAGCAGCCCCAGCATTTT
CDR3 protein: CAWSGGPQQPQHF

J gene: TRBJ1-1
V gene: TRBV29-1
D gene: .
clone size: .
CDR3 DNA: TGCAGCGTGTTACCGGCCCACAGGGCGAGAATGAACACTGAAGCTTTCTTT
CDR3 protein: CSVLPAHRARMNTEAFF

J gene: TRBJ2-7
V gene: TRBV6-5
D gene: .
clone size: .
CDR3 DNA: TGTGCCAGCAGTTACGGGGGCGACTACGAGCAGTACTTC
CDR3 protein: CASSYGGDYEQYF

J gene: TRBJ1-4
V gene: TRBV6-6
D gene: .
clone size: .
CDR3 DNA: TGTGCCAGCAGTATATCAAGGGGAAGGAATGAAAAACTGTTTTTT
CDR3 protein: CASSISRGRNEKLFF

J gene: TRBJ1-2
V gene: TRBV28
D gene: .
clone size: .
CDR3 DNA: TGTGCCAGCATCGGGGGGGCTCTCTATGGCTACACCTTC
CDR3 protein: CASIGGALYGYTF

J gene: TRBJ2-7
V gene: TRBV11-2
D gene: TRBD2
clone size: .
CDR3 DNA: TGTGCCAGCAGCTCGGGACTAGCGGGAGGGTACGAGCAGTACTTC
CDR3 protein: CASSSGLAGGYEQYF

J gene: TRBJ2-3
V gene: TRBV9
D gene: TRBD2
clone size: few
CDR3 DNA: TGTGCCAGCGGGGGGCTAGCGGGAGATACGCAGTATTTT
CDR3 protein: CASGGLAGDTQYF

J gene: TRBJ2-1
V gene: TRBV29-1
D gene: .
clone size: .
CDR3 DNA: TGCAGCGGGATAACACAGGGGAGGGATGAGCAGTTCTTC
CDR3 protein: CSGITQGRDEQFF

J gene: TRBJ2-2
V gene: TRBV16
D gene: .
clone size: once
CDR3 DNA: TGTGCCAGCAGCCAATCCTCACTAGCTCACGGGGAGCTGTTTTTT
CDR3 protein: CASSQSSLAHGELFF

J gene: TRBJ1-1
V gene: TRBV14
D gene: TRBD1
clone size: .
CDR3 DNA: TGTGCCAGCAGCCCCGGGACAGGGACTGAAGCTTTCTTT
CDR3 protein: CASSPGTGTEAFF

J gene: TRBJ2-4
V gene: TRBV27
D gene: .
clone size: .
CDR3 DNA: TGTGCCAGCAGTATCCGGAGATCAGACAACATTCAGTACTTC
CDR3 protein: CASSIRRSDNIQYF

J gene: TRBJ1-2
V gene: TRBV5-6
D gene: .
clone size: .
CDR3 DNA: TGTGCCAGCAGCTTGGTCGGAGATTATGGCTACACCTTC
CDR3 protein: CASSLVGDYGYTF